Listed below are T cell receptor beta chains from one sample, sequenced in a study of identical twins. TCRdb itself ran the 5' RACE reads through MiXCR, one entry per CDR3 protein. In the table there are about 210,000 distinct CDR3 sequences, less than 10% of which are singletons. What was sequenced was memory (CD45RO+) T cells sorted from blood. The source is a woman aged 18-30 years in good health. The conserved cysteine and the conserved F or W are not part of the CDR3 here.

cdr3_aa,cdr3_length,j_call,v_call
ASSLEFGILYEQY,13,TRBJ2-7,TRBV5-1
ASSLKLAGNNEQF,13,TRBJ2-1,TRBV11-2
ASSSDTSRETQY,12,TRBJ2-5,TRBV7-2
ASSSQGIYGYT,11,TRBJ1-2,TRBV12-3/TRBV12-4
ASSPTTAYTQY,11,TRBJ2-3,TRBV11-3
ASFLAGAGETQY,12,TRBJ2-5,TRBV6-1
SASGSRAYEQY,11,TRBJ2-7,TRBV20-1
ASRAGTLYEQY,11,TRBJ2-7,TRBV2
AISGTSGGEQY,11,TRBJ2-7,TRBV10-3
ASSQGGLLYEQY,12,TRBJ2-7,TRBV6-1
ATTGLVGYGYT,11,TRBJ1-2,TRBV7-2
SARAGTGGSPLH,12,TRBJ1-6,TRBV20-1
ASIELAGGTGELF,13,TRBJ2-2,TRBV5-1
SARVAGGADTQY,12,TRBJ2-3,TRBV20-1
ASSLRTGAVSGANVLT,16,TRBJ2-6,TRBV18
ASSYSRGTQY,10,TRBJ2-5,TRBV6-2/TRBV6-3
ASSPDRGRYEQY,12,TRBJ2-7,TRBV5-1
ASSLSPETGELF,12,TRBJ2-2,TRBV5-1
ASSLGVRGGSYEQY,14,TRBJ2-7,TRBV11-2
ASPPGEPPHHSGANVLT,17,TRBJ2-6,TRBV12-3/TRBV12-4
ASSGLWQNTEAF,12,TRBJ1-1,TRBV5-1
ASSVTGYTGELF,12,TRBJ2-2,TRBV9
ASSDVMNTEAF,11,TRBJ1-1,TRBV27
ASSYRPNEAF,10,TRBJ1-1,TRBV12-3/TRBV12-4
SVGNRGFRVNTEAF,14,TRBJ1-1,TRBV29-1
ASSYGTGYT,9,TRBJ1-2,TRBV12-3/TRBV12-4
ASSPRTGFAYEQY,13,TRBJ2-7,TRBV27
ASSLSGAPTQY,11,TRBJ2-5,TRBV27
ASSPANEQF,9,TRBJ2-1,TRBV18